This T cell receptor (beta chain) was recorded in a study of blood T cell repertoires in COVID-19. Data came from immunoSEQ multiplex PCR; TCRdb stores just in-frame clones and leaves some out. The table includes 65,000 to 85,000 clones, 88% detected once. This clone was detected only once. Between the trimmed V and J ends, which lost 5 bases and 0 bases, there was a span of 14 bases. This CDR3 comprises 15 residues. The V gene's germline CDR1 is ENHRY and CDR2 SYGVKD. This TCR was sampled from a human donor in a cohort sampled during active COVID-19. The sample was peripheral blood. The V and J genes are TRBV10-3 and TRBJ2-7, with a weak D call TRBD2 (6 bases). The CDR3 DNA reads TGTGCCATCAGTCATAGCGGAAGAAGCTCCTACGAGCAGTACTTC. It specifies CAISHSGRSSYEQYF.